This TCR beta chain was recorded in a study of blood T cell repertoires in COVID-19. Study context: COVID-19 samples from acute and convalescent phases originated in the United States, Italy and Spain. T cells, B-cell-depleted T cells, or PBMCs provided the cDNA or gDNA that served as material.

Per germline, CDR1 SGDLS and CDR2 YYNGEE. With 1 base clipped from V and 0 bases from J, the junction kept 5 bases outside the gene matches. The CDR3 totals 18 residues. The authors' processing: Reference gene primer amplification yielded estimated nucleated cell counts. TCRdb's copy holds only in-frame clones and misses some; the assay was immunoSEQ multiplex PCR. That table is the source of V, J and clone size, and D and trimming were worked out from the DNA. This table has 100,000 or so clones, 92% appearing once. The V call is TRBV9, the J call TRBJ2-1; 12 bases fit TRBD2. The material sequenced was peripheral blood. This TCR was sampled from a man aged 50 or older with active COVID-19. DNA for the CDR3: TGTGCCAGCAGCGTACTGACTAGCGGGGGCAGCTCCTACAATGAGCAGTTCTTC. It encodes CASSVLTSGGSSYNEQFF.